This entry lists 2 T cell receptor beta chains sequenced from one sample in a study of CD8 T cells in Susac syndrome. Random-hexamer reverse transcription was applied to roughly 0.45 to 1 ug RNA. TCRdb analysed the immunoSEQ multiplex PCR reads with MiXCR anew, one entry per CDR3 protein. The table lists roughly 250,000 distinct CDR3 sequences, 96% of them singletons. The sample was CD4+ T cells from PBMCs. The receptors originated from a human donor with Susac syndrome.

This chain connects TRBV29-1 to TRBJ1-3; D is unclear. V lost 3 bases and J lost 2, with 8 bases in between. This CDR3 region has 13 residues. Germline CDR1 reads SQVTM; CDR2 reads ANQGSEA. The CDR3 DNA is TGCAGCGTTGAGGCGCAGACTGGAAACACCATATATTTT. It is translated as CSVEAQTGNTIYF.

The gene calls are TRBV19 and TRBJ1-1, with D possibly being TRBD1 (5 bases). This CDR3 spans 13 amino acids. V shed 5 bases and J shed 4 bases, with 11 bases lying between them. The germline V gene has CDR1 LNHDA and CDR2 SQIVND (reference sequence). The CDR3 DNA reads TGTGCCAGTAGTGTGAACAGGATCACTGAAGCTTTCTTT. This sequence encodes CASSVNRITEAFF.